This TCR beta chain was sequenced during a study of blood T cell repertoires in COVID-19. The authors' processing: Quantification of nucleated cells was approximated via reference gene primer amplification. Only in-frame clones appear in the TCRdb table, and some are missing; sequencing was by immunoSEQ multiplex PCR. The V and J calls and clone size come from that table; D and trimming were worked out from the DNA. The data contain roughly 280,000 clones, more than 85% of them seen just once; the ten biggest clones take up about 3%. Allocation to cohorts depended on clinical history reported by the participants. Exposed enrollees had met someone with a PCR-confirmed or clinician-diagnosed COVID-19 case at some point within the 2 weeks before study entry. This CDR3 has 14 amino acids. The trim removed 6 bases at V and 1 base at J, leaving 4 bases unmatched. The germline CDR1 and CDR2 sequences are MNHEY and SVGAGI.

The chain employs TRBV6-5 and TRBJ2-5, with 8 bases matching TRBD1. The TCR was taken from a middle-aged man who had been exposed to COVID-19. The material sequenced was PBMCs or T cells enriched from blood (not recorded which). For the CDR3, the DNA is TGTGCCAGCAGCGGGGACAGGAGCCAAGAGACCCAGTACTTC. This gives the protein CASSGDRSQETQYF.